The TCR beta chain described here comes from a study of cytomegalovirus exposure and HLA in healthy donors. TCRdb keeps only in-frame clones here, not all; method: immunoSEQ multiplex PCR. The sample lists approximately 100,000 clones, approximately 93% occurring once. The CDR3 is 15 residues long. V lost 3 bases, J lost 3 bases, and 14 bases lay in between. CDR1 SNHLY and CDR2 FYNNEI come from the germline V gene. Sequenced sample: PBMCs. The genes are TRBV2 and TRBJ2-5; tentative D call: TRBD1 (6 bases). The clonotype originates from a woman aged 25 to 39 in good health and CMV-seropositive. Here the CDR3 reads CASSEKQGWKETQYF. CDR3 bases: TGTGCCAGCAGTGAGAAACAGGGATGGAAAGAGACCCAGTACTTC.